Listed below are T cell receptor beta chains from one sample, sequenced in a study of regulatory T cells in long-lasting Graves disease. A single record per CDR3 protein comes from TCRdb applying MiXCR to the multiplex PCR reads. The sample yields 400,000 to 650,000 distinct CDR3 sequences, about 16% seen once. The sample was also reused in another study, on T cells in Graves' hyperthyroidism and ophthalmopathy.

Sequencing used peripheral blood mononuclear cells (PBMCs), obtained at new diagnosis, from a patient treated with antithyroid drugs. The receptors shown here come from a woman aged 35-65 years with Graves disease. The CDR3 runs from the conserved cysteine through the conserved F or W. Fields, in order: clone size, CDR3 length, D gene, J gene, V gene, CDR3 DNA, CDR3 protein. A D gene is named only where the DNA matches it firmly. Some rows mark clone size as missing; the rest say once, few, many or name a class of expanded clone.

clone_size: .
cdr3_length: 14
d_call: TRBD1
j_call: TRBJ2-7
v_call: TRBV4-2
cdr3_nt: TGTGCCAGCAGCCAAGAAGACAGGGTGGCCGAGCAGTACTTC
cdr3_aa: CASSQEDRVAEQYF

clone_size: many
cdr3_length: 12
d_call: .
j_call: TRBJ2-3
v_call: TRBV7-9
cdr3_nt: TGTGCCAGCCTGGGCGGTCCTGGTACGCAGTATTTT
cdr3_aa: CASLGGPGTQYF

clone_size: few
cdr3_length: 12
d_call: TRBD1
j_call: TRBJ1-2
v_call: TRBV20-1
cdr3_nt: TGCAGTGCTTGGACAGGGAACTTAGGCTACACCTTC
cdr3_aa: CSAWTGNLGYTF

clone_size: many
cdr3_length: 13
d_call: .
j_call: TRBJ1-2
v_call: TRBV6-2/TRBV6-3
cdr3_nt: TGTGCCAGCAGTTACTCGGATAACTATGGCTACACCTTC
cdr3_aa: CASSYSDNYGYTF

clone_size: .
cdr3_length: 17
d_call: TRBD2
j_call: TRBJ2-7
v_call: TRBV11-2
cdr3_nt: TGTGCCAGCAGCTTAGATCAAGCGGGGGGCTTACTCTACGAGCAGTACTTC
cdr3_aa: CASSLDQAGGLLYEQYF

clone_size: many
cdr3_length: 15
d_call: TRBD1
j_call: TRBJ1-1
v_call: TRBV12-3/TRBV12-4
cdr3_nt: TGTGCCAGCAGTTCACAGGGGGCAGCGGGAACTGAAGCTTTCTTT
cdr3_aa: CASSSQGAAGTEAFF

clone_size: few
cdr3_length: 12
d_call: .
j_call: TRBJ2-5
v_call: TRBV6-2/TRBV6-3
cdr3_nt: TGTGCCAGCAGTTACCCGGAAGAGACCCAGTACTTC
cdr3_aa: CASSYPEETQYF

clone_size: many
cdr3_length: 16
d_call: .
j_call: TRBJ2-3
v_call: TRBV5-1
cdr3_nt: TGCGCCAGCAGCTTGTTTCCCCCGGGAAGTGGAGATACGCAGTATTTT
cdr3_aa: CASSLFPPGSGDTQYF

clone_size: many
cdr3_length: 14
d_call: TRBD1
j_call: TRBJ2-3
v_call: TRBV7-3
cdr3_nt: TGTGCCAGCAGCCCGACAGGGGGCAGCGATACGCAGTATTTT
cdr3_aa: CASSPTGGSDTQYF

clone_size: many
cdr3_length: 14
d_call: .
j_call: TRBJ2-3
v_call: TRBV10-3
cdr3_nt: TGTGCCGCAAGTGGGGGAGATTCCACAGATACGCAGTATTTT
cdr3_aa: CAASGGDSTDTQYF

clone_size: many
cdr3_length: 12
d_call: .
j_call: TRBJ1-1
v_call: TRBV11-3
cdr3_nt: TGTGCCAGCAGCTTAGATGGGGGTAAAGCTTTCTTT
cdr3_aa: CASSLDGGKAFF

clone_size: .
cdr3_length: 15
d_call: TRBD2
j_call: TRBJ2-1
v_call: TRBV20-1
cdr3_nt: TGCAGTGCTAGACGGGGGGGCTTCCTCTACAATGAGCAGTTCTTC
cdr3_aa: CSARRGGFLYNEQFF

clone_size: .
cdr3_length: 15
d_call: .
j_call: TRBJ1-1
v_call: TRBV10-3
cdr3_nt: TGTGCCATCAGTGAAAGGGGGGACGCGAACACTGAAGCTTTCTTT
cdr3_aa: CAISERGDANTEAFF

clone_size: many
cdr3_length: 15
d_call: TRBD2
j_call: TRBJ2-1
v_call: TRBV6-1
cdr3_nt: TGTGCCAGCAGTGACATAGCGGGGTCCCACAATGAGCAGTTCTTC
cdr3_aa: CASSDIAGSHNEQFF

clone_size: many
cdr3_length: 15
d_call: TRBD1
j_call: TRBJ1-6
v_call: TRBV5-1
cdr3_nt: TGCGCCAGCAGCAGCGGACAGGGCGTTACTTCACCCCTCCACTTT
cdr3_aa: CASSSGQGVTSPLHF

clone_size: few
cdr3_length: 14
d_call: .
j_call: TRBJ2-1
v_call: TRBV12-3/TRBV12-4
cdr3_nt: TGTGCCAGCAGCAGCAGGGGAACCTACAATGAGCAGTCCTTC
cdr3_aa: CASSSRGTYNEQSF

clone_size: few
cdr3_length: 16
d_call: TRBD1
j_call: TRBJ2-7
v_call: TRBV4-1
cdr3_nt: TGCGCCAGCAGCCAAGATTCGGGCAGGGGGCTTTACGAGCAGTACTTC
cdr3_aa: CASSQDSGRGLYEQYF

clone_size: .
cdr3_length: 15
d_call: .
j_call: TRBJ2-7
v_call: TRBV18
cdr3_nt: TGTGCCAGCTCACCGGGTTTCGGGGGTTCCTACGAGCAGTACTTC
cdr3_aa: CASSPGFGGSYEQYF

clone_size: .
cdr3_length: 16
d_call: .
j_call: TRBJ2-5
v_call: TRBV5-1
cdr3_nt: TGCGCCAGCAGCTTCCGTAGACAGGGAGGCCAAGAGACCCAGTACTTC
cdr3_aa: CASSFRRQGGQETQYF

clone_size: many
cdr3_length: 17
d_call: TRBD2
j_call: TRBJ2-3
v_call: TRBV3-1
cdr3_nt: TGTGCCAGCAGCCCGGGGGGTCTTCTACCACATCGGGATACGCAGTATTTT
cdr3_aa: CASSPGGLLPHRDTQYF

clone_size: many
cdr3_length: 14
d_call: .
j_call: TRBJ1-5
v_call: TRBV12-3/TRBV12-4
cdr3_nt: TGTGCCAGCAGTTTATTGGACATAGAGCAGCCCCAGCATTTT
cdr3_aa: CASSLLDIEQPQHF

clone_size: many
cdr3_length: 13
d_call: TRBD1
j_call: TRBJ2-7
v_call: TRBV28
cdr3_nt: TGTGCCAGCAGCCCAGGACAGGGAGGCGAGCAGTACTTC
cdr3_aa: CASSPGQGGEQYF

clone_size: many
cdr3_length: 13
d_call: .
j_call: TRBJ2-2
v_call: TRBV6-1
cdr3_nt: TGTGCCAGCAGTGACAGGGACACCGGGGAGCTGTTTTTT
cdr3_aa: CASSDRDTGELFF

clone_size: many
cdr3_length: 16
d_call: .
j_call: TRBJ2-7
v_call: TRBV3-1
cdr3_nt: TGTGCCAGCAGCCAAGATCGTTACAGAATCTCCTACGAGCAGTACTTC
cdr3_aa: CASSQDRYRISYEQYF

clone_size: once
cdr3_length: 13
d_call: .
j_call: TRBJ1-3
v_call: TRBV5-1
cdr3_nt: TGCGCCAGCAGTGGTAGCTCTGGAAACACCATATATTTT
cdr3_aa: CASSGSSGNTIYF

clone_size: few
cdr3_length: 13
d_call: .
j_call: TRBJ1-3
v_call: TRBV6-1
cdr3_nt: TGTGCCAGCACGCTGGATCAAAAAAACACCATATATTTT
cdr3_aa: CASTLDQKNTIYF

clone_size: many
cdr3_length: 14
d_call: .
j_call: TRBJ2-2
v_call: TRBV7-8
cdr3_nt: TGTGCCAGCAGCTACCGACTCCTAACCGGGGAGCTGTTTTTT
cdr3_aa: CASSYRLLTGELFF

clone_size: many
cdr3_length: 13
d_call: TRBD1
j_call: TRBJ1-2
v_call: TRBV10-3
cdr3_nt: TGTGCCATCAGTGGGACAGGGGTTTACGGCTACACCTTC
cdr3_aa: CAISGTGVYGYTF

clone_size: .
cdr3_length: 16
d_call: .
j_call: TRBJ2-4
v_call: TRBV7-9
cdr3_nt: TGTGCCAGCAGCTTAGATGCAGGGAGAGCCAAAAACATTCAGTACTTC
cdr3_aa: CASSLDAGRAKNIQYF

clone_size: many
cdr3_length: 14
d_call: TRBD2
j_call: TRBJ2-1
v_call: TRBV7-2
cdr3_nt: TGTGCCAGCAGCTCCGGGACTAGTATAAATGAGCAGTTCTTC
cdr3_aa: CASSSGTSINEQFF

clone_size: .
cdr3_length: 18
d_call: .
j_call: TRBJ2-3
v_call: TRBV6-9
cdr3_nt: TGTGCCAGCAGTTACAGGGGAGTTGGGGGGGCCGGCACAGATACGCAGTATTTT
cdr3_aa: CASSYRGVGGAGTDTQYF